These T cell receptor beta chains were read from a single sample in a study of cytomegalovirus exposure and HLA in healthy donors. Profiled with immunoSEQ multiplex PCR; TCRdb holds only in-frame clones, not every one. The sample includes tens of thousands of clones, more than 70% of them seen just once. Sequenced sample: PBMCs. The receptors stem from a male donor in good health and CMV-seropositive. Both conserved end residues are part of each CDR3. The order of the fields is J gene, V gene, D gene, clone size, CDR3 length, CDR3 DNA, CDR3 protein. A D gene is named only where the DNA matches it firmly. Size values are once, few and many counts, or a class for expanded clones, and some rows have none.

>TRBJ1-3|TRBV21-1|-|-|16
TGTGCCAGCAGCAAGGGAACAGGAGTCTCTGGAAACACCATATATTTT
CASSKGTGVSGNTIYF
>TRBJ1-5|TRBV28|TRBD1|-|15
TGTGCCAGCAGACCGACAGGGGCGAGCAATCAGCCCCAGCATTTT
CASRPTGASNQPQHF
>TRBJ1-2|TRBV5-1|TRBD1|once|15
TGCGCCAGCAGCTCGAACCGGGACAGGGACTATGGCTACACCTTC
CASSSNRDRDYGYTF
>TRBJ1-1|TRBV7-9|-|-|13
TGTGCCAGCAGCGTACAGGGTACCATTGAAGCTTTCTTT
CASSVQGTIEAFF
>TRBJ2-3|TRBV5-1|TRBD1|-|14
TGCGCCAGCTCCCCCGGTTTCGGGACAGGGGTTGAGTATTTT
CASSPGFGTGVEYF
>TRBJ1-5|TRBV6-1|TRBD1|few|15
TGTGCCAGCAGTGAACTAACAGGGGGCGTTCAGCCCCAGCATTTT
CASSELTGGVQPQHF
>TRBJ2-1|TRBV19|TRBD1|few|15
TGTGCCAGTAGCATAAGACAGGGGCGCTTTGGTGAGCAGTTCTTC
CASSIRQGRFGEQFF
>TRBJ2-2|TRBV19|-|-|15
TGTGCCAGTAGTCTGGCCGGGAGTAGCACCGGGGAGCTGTTTTTT
CASSLAGSSTGELFF
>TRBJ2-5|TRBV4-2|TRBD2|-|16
TGTGCCAGCAGCCAAGATACAGCGGGAGCACAAGAGACCCAGTACTTC
CASSQDTAGAQETQYF
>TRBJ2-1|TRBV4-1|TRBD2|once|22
TGCGCCAGCAGCCAAGGGGCTACAGGGTTTTCAACTAGCGGGATCCATTTCAGGGGGCAGTTCTTC
CASSQGATGFSTSGIHFRGQFF
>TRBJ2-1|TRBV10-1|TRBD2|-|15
TGCGCCAGCAGTGGAGCGGGAGGCCGTTACAATGAGCAGTTCTTC
CASSGAGGRYNEQFF
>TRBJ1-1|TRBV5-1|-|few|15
TGCGCCAGCACCTCGGACCCCAGGGGAAAAAGTGAAGCTTTCTTT
CASTSDPRGKSEAFF
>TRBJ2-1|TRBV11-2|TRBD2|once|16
TGTGCCAGCAGCTTAGAGCGACTAGCGGGAGTGGTTGAGCAGTTCTTC
CASSLERLAGVVEQFF
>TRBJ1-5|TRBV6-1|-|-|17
TGTGCCAGCAGTGAAGGAACCGGGACTTCTTTATGGCAGCCCCAGCATTTT
CASSEGTGTSLWQPQHF
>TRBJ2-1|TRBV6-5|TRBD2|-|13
TGTGCCAGCAGTGCCCTAGCGGGAGGGCATAAGGTCTTC
CASSALAGGHKVF
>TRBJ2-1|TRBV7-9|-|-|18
TGTGCCAGCAGCTCCGGAATGACTATGTCGGATACCCACAATGAGCAGTTCTTC
CASSSGMTMSDTHNEQFF
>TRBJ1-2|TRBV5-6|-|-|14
TGTGCCAGCAGATTTGCAGGGTATACTGATGGCTACACCTTC
CASRFAGYTDGYTF
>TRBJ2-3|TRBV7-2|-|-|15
TGTGCCAGCAGCCTAACCGCGGTCTGGACAGATACGCAGTATTTT
CASSLTAVWTDTQYF
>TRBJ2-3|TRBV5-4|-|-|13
TGTGCCAGCAGCTTGAACAGGGATGGTACGCAGTATTTT
CASSLNRDGTQYF
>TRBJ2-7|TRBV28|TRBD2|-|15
TGTGCCAGCAGTGTTAGCGGGAGTAGGTCCTACGAGCAGTACTTC
CASSVSGSRSYEQYF
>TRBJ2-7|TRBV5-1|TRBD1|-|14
TGCGCCAGCAGCTTGGTGTCAGGGGGCTACGAGCAGTACTTC
CASSLVSGGYEQYF
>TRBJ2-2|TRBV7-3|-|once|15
TGTGCCAGCGGTAAACAGGGCTCCTCAACCGGGGAGCTGTTTTTT
CASGKQGSSTGELFF
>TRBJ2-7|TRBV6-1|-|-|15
TGTGCCAGCAGTCGAACAGGCAGCTTCTTCGGCGAGCAGTACTTC
CASSRTGSFFGEQYF
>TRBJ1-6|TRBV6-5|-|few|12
TGTGCCACCCACCACTACGACTCACCCCTCCACTTT
CATHHYDSPLHF
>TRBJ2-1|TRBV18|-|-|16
TGTGCCAGCTCACCGCGTTCGGTAGCGGCTTACAATGAGCAGTTCTTC
CASSPRSVAAYNEQFF
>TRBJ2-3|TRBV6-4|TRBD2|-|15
TGTGCCAGCAGTGACTCCGAGGGAGGGCCAGATACGCAGTATTTT
CASSDSEGGPDTQYF
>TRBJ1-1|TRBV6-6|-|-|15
TGTGCCAGCAGCCCCCAGGGTTTCTTGAACACTGAAGCTTTCTTT
CASSPQGFLNTEAFF
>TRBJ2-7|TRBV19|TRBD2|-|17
TGTGCCAGTAGTATACGACCGGCTAGCGGGAGGGCCTACGAGCAGTACTTC
CASSIRPASGRAYEQYF